This TCR beta chain originates from a study of T cells after posttransplantation cyclophosphamide. CDR1 and CDR2 (germline): LNHDA, SQIVND (reference sequence). The CDR3 loop spans 15 amino acids. Trimming cost V 4 bases and J 3 bases, with 16 bases left between them. Busulfan-fludarabine conditioning, marrow transplant, and cyclophosphamide on days +3 and +4 were administered. This clone was detected once. Clones were read by immunoSEQ multiplex PCR, and TCRdb kept only the in-frame ones, dropping some. The table has some 20,000 clones, about nine tenths seen once. The starting material was PBMCs, obtained after allogeneic stem cell transplant with posttransplant cyclophosphamide. The rearrangement links TRBV19 to TRBJ2-7, with D unresolved. This TCR derives from a female patient aged 40 to 55 who received an allogeneic stem cell transplant from a related donor, was CMV-positive, and had no GVHD. Some T cells may be provided by the graft donor. The CDR3 nucleotides read TGTGCCAGTAGTAAGTTTGGGCATAGTGGCTACGAGCAGTACTTC. Protein product: CASSKFGHSGYEQYF.